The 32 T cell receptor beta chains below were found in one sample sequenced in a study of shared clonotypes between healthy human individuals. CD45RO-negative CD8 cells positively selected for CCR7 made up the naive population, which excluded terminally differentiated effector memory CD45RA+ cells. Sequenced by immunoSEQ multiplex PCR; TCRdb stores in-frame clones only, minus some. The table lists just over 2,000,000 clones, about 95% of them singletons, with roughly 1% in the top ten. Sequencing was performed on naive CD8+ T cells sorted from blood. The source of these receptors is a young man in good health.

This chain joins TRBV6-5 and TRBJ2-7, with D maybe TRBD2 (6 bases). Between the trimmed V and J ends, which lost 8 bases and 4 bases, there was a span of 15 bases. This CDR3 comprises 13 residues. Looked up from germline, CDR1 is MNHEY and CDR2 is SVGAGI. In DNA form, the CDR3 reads TGTGCCAGCGGGTCAGCGGGTATTTACGAGCAGTACTTC. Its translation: CASGSAGIYEQYF.

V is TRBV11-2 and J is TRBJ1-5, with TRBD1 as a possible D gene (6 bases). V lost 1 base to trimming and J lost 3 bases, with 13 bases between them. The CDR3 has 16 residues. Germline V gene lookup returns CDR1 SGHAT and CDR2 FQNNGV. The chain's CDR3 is CASSLGGRALNQPQHF. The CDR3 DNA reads TGTGCCAGCAGCTTAGGGGGGCGGGCACTCAATCAGCCCCAGCATTTT.

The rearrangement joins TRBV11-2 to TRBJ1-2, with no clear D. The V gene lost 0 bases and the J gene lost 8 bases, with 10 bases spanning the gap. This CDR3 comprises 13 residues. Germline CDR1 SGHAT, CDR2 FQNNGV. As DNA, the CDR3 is TGTGCCAGCAGCTTAGATAAGGAAGAAGGCTACACCTTC. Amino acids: CASSLDKEEGYTF.

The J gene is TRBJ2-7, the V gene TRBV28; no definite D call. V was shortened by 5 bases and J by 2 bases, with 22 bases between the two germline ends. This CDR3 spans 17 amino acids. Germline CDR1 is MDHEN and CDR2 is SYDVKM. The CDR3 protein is CASSPSPREPATYEQYF. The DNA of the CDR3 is TGTGCCAGCAGTCCGTCCCCGCGAGAACCCGCCACCTACGAGCAGTACTTC.

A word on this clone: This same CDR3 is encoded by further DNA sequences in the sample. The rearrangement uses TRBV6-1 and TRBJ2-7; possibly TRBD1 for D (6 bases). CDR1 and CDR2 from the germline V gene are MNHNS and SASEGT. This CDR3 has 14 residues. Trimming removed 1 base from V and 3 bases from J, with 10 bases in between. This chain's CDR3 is CASSEVGRGYEQYF. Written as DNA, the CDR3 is TGTGCCAGCAGTGAAGTGGGCAGGGGCTACGAGCAGTACTTC.

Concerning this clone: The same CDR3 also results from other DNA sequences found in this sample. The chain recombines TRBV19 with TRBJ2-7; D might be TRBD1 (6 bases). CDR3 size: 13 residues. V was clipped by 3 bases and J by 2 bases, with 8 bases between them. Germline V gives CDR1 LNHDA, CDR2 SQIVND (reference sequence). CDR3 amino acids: CASSMAGAYEQYF. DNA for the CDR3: TGTGCCAGTAGTATGGCAGGGGCCTACGAGCAGTACTTC.

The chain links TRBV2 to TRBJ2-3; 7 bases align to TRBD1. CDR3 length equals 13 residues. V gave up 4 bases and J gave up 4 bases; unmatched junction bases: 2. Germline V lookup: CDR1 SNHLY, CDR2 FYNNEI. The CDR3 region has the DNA TGTGCCAGCAGTGGACAGGGTCCAGATACGCAGTATTTT. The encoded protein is CASSGQGPDTQYF.

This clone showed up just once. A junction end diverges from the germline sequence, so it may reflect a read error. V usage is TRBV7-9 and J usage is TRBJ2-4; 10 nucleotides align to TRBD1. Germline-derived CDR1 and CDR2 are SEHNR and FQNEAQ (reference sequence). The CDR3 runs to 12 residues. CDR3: CASSSGTGEGSF. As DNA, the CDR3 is TGTGCCAGCAGCTCCGGGACAGGGGAAGGAAGCTTC.

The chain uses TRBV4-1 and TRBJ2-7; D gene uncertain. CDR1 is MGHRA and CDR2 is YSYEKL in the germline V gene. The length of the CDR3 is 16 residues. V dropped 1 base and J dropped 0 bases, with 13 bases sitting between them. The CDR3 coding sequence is TGCGCCAGCAGCCAAGCTTCAGCGTTGAGCTCCTACGAGCAGTACTTC. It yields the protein CASSQASALSSYEQYF.

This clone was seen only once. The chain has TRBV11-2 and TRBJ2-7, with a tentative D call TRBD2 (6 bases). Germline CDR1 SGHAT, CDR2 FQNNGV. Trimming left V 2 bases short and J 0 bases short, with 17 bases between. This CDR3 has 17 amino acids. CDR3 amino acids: CASSLPPGTSFSYEQYF. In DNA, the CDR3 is TGTGCCAGCAGCTTACCACCGGGGACTTCCTTCTCCTACGAGCAGTACTTC.

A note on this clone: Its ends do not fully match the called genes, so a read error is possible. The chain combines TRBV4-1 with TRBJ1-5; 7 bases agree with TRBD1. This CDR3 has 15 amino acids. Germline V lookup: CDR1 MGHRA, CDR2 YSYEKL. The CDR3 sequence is CASSHPGGSNQPRHF. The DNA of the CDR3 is TGCGCCAGCAGCCATCCAGGGGGTAGCAATCAGCCCCGGCATTTT.

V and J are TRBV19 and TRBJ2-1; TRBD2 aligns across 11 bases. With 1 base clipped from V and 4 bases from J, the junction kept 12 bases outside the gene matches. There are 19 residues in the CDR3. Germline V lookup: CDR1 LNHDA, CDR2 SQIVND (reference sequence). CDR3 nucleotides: TGTGCCAGTAGTATAGGAGGACTAGCGGGTTGGGGGTGGTACAATGAGCAGTTCTTC. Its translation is CASSIGGLAGWGWYNEQFF. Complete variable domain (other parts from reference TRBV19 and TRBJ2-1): DGGITQSPKYLFRKEGQNVTLSCEQNLNHDAMYWYRQDPGQGLRLIYYSQIVNDFQKGDIAEGYSVSREKKESFPLTVTSAQKNPTAFYLCASSIGGLAGWGWYNEQFFGPGTRLTVL.

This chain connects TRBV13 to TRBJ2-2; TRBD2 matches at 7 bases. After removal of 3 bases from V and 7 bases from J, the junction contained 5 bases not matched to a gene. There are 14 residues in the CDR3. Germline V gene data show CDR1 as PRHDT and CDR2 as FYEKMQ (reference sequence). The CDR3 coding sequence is TGTGCCAGCAGCTTCCGGGGGGTTGACGGGGAGCTGTTTTTT. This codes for CASSFRGVDGELFF.

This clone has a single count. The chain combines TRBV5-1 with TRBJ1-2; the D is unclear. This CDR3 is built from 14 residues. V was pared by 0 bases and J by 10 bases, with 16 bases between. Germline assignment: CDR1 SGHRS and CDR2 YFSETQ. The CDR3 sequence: CASSLAEQTPPYTF. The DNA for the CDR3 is TGCGCCAGCAGCTTGGCCGAACAAACACCACCCTACACCTTC.

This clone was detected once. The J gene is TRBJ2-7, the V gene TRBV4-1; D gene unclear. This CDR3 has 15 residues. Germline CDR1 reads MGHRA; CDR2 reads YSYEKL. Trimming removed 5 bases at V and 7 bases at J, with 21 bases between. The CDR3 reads CASSGQHLAAEEQYF. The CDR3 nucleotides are TGCGCCAGCAGCGGTCAACACTTAGCAGCTGAGGAGCAGTACTTC.

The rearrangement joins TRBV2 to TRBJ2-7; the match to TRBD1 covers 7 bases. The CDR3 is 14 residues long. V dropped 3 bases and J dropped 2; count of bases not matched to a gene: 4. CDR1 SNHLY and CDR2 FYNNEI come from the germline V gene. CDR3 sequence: CASSDSDRTYEQYF. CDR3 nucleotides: TGTGCCAGCAGTGATTCGGACAGGACCTACGAGCAGTACTTC.

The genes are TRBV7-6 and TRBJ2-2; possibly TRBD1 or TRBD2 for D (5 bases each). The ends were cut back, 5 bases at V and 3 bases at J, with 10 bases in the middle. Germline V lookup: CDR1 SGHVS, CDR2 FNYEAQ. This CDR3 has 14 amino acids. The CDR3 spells CASSPGRHTGELFF. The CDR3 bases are TGTGCCAGCAGCCCGGGACGCCACACCGGGGAGCTGTTTTTT.

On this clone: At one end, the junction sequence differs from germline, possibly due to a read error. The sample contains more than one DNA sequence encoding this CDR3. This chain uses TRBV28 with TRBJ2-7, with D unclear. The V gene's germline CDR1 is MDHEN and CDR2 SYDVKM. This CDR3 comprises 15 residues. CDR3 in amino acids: CASSLFGRSSYEQYF. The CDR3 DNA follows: TGTGCCAGCAGCTTATTTGGACGGAGCTCCTACGAGCAGTACTTC.

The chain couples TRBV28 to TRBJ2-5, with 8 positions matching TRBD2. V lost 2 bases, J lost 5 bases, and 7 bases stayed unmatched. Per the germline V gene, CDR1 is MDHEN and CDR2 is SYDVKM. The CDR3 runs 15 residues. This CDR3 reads CASSLVTSGGETQYF. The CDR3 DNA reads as TGTGCCAGCAGTTTAGTCACTAGCGGTGGGGAGACCCAGTACTTC.

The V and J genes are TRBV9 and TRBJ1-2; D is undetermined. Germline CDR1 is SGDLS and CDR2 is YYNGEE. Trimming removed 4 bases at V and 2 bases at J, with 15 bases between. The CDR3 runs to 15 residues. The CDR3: CASSPFGDINYGYTF. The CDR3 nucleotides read TGTGCCAGCAGCCCCTTTGGGGATATAAACTATGGCTACACCTTC.

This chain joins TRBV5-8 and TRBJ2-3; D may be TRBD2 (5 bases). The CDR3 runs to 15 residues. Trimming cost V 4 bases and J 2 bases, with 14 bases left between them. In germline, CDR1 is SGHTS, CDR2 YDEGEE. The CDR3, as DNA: TGTGCCAGCAGCCCGGGAATACAGAACACAGATACGCAGTATTTT. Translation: CASSPGIQNTDTQYF.

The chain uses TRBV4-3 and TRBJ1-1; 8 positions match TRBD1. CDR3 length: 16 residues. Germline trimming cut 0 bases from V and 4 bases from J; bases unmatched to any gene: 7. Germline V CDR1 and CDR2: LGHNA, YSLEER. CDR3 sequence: CASSQEAGQEGTEAFF. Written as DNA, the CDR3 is TGCGCCAGCAGCCAAGAGGCGGGACAGGAGGGCACTGAAGCTTTCTTT.

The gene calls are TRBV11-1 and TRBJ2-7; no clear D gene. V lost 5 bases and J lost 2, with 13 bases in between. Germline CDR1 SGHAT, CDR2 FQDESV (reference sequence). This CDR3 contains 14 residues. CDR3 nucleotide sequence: TGTGCCAGCAGCCCCCCATCCCGGACCTACGAGCAGTACTTC. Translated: CASSPPSRTYEQYF.

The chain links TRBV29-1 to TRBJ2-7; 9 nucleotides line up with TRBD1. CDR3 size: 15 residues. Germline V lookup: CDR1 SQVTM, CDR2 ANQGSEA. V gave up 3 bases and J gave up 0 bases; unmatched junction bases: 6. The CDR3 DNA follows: TGCAGCGTTGAGGTCGGGACAGGGAACTCCTACGAGCAGTACTTC. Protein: CSVEVGTGNSYEQYF.

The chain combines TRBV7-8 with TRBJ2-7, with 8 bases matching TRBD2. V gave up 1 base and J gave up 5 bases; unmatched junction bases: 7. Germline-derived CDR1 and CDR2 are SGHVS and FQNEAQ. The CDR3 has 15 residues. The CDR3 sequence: CASSLDLAGTNEQYF. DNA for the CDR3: TGTGCCAGCAGCTTAGATTTAGCGGGGACTAACGAGCAGTACTTC. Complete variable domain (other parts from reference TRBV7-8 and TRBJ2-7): GAGVSQSPRYKVAKRGQDVALRCDPISGHVSLFWYQQALGQGPEFLTYFQNEAQLDKSGLPSDRFFAERPEGSVSTLKIQRTQQEDSAVYLCASSLDLAGTNEQYFGPGTRLTVT.

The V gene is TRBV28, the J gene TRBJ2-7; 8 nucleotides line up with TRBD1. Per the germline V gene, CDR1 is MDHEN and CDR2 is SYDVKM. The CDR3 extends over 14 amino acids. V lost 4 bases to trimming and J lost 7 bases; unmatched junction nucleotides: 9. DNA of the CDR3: TGTGCCAGCAGTTCCGGACAGGGTTATGAGGAGCAGTACTTC. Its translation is CASSSGQGYEEQYF.

CDR3 sequence (DNA): TGCGCCAGCAGCTTGGAGACCTTCTCTGGAAACACCATATATTTT. Translating gives CASSLETFSGNTIYF. The J gene is TRBJ1-3, the V gene TRBV5-1; D unclear. The V end was cut by 0 bases, the J end by 0 bases, with 7 bases between. Germline V gene data show CDR1 as SGHRS and CDR2 as YFSETQ. This CDR3 contains 15 residues.

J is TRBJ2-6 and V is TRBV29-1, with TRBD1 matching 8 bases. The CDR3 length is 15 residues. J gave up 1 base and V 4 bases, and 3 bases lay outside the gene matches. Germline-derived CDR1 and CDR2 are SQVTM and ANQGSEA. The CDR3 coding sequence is TGCAGCGTTGTTTGGACAGGGTCTGGGGCCAACGTCCTGACTTTC. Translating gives CSVVWTGSGANVLTF.

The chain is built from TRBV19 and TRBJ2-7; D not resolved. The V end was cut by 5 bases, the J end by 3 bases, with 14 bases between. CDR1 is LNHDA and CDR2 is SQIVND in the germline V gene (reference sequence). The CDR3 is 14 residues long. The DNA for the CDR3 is TGTGCCAGTAGTGCCGCGCCCGACCTCTACGAGCAGTACTTC. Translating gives CASSAAPDLYEQYF.

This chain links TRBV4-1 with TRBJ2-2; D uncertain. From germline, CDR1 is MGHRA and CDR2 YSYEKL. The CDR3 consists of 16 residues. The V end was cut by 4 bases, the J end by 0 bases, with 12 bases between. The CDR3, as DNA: TGCGCCAGCAGCCCCCCTGCGTCGGCGAACACCGGGGAGCTGTTTTTT. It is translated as CASSPPASANTGELFF.

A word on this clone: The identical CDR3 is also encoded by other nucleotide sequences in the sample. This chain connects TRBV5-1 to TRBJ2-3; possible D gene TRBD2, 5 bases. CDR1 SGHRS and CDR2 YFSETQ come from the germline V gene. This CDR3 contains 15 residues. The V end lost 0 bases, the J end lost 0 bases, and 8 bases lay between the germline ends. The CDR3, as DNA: TGCGCCAGCAGCTTGGGAGCGGCTAGCACAGATACGCAGTATTTT. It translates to CASSLGAASTDTQYF.

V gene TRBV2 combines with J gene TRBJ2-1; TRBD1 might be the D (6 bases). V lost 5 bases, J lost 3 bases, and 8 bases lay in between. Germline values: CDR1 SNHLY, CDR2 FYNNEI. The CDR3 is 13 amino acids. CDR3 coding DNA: TGTGCCAGCAGTCACAGGGACTACAATGAGCAGTTCTTC. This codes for CASSHRDYNEQFF.